This T cell receptor (beta chain) was recovered during a study of cytomegalovirus exposure and HLA in healthy donors. Germline trimming cut 4 bases from V and 3 bases from J; bases unmatched to any gene: 13. CDR1 and CDR2 from the germline V gene are ENHRY and SYGVKD. The CDR3 has 17 amino acids. The PCR used 60 Vbeta and 13 Jbeta primers. Repertoires were generated with immunoSEQ multiplex PCR, while TCRdb's copy carries only in-frame clones and drops some. The repertoire holds under 250,000 clones, with approximately 81% as singletons. Whole-study findings and limits: A later analysis linked a missense DCLRE1C variant to TCR beta V- and J-gene trimming.

A word on this clone: Its target is unknown.

The clonotype was recovered from a girl aged 2-15 years in good health and CMV-seronegative. Sample: PBMCs. This chain connects TRBV10-3 to TRBJ2-7; 9 bases match TRBD2. This chain's CDR3 is CAISARPLAGNIYEQYF. The CDR3 nucleotides read TGTGCCATCAGTGCTCGCCCCCTAGCGGGGAACATCTACGAGCAGTACTTC.